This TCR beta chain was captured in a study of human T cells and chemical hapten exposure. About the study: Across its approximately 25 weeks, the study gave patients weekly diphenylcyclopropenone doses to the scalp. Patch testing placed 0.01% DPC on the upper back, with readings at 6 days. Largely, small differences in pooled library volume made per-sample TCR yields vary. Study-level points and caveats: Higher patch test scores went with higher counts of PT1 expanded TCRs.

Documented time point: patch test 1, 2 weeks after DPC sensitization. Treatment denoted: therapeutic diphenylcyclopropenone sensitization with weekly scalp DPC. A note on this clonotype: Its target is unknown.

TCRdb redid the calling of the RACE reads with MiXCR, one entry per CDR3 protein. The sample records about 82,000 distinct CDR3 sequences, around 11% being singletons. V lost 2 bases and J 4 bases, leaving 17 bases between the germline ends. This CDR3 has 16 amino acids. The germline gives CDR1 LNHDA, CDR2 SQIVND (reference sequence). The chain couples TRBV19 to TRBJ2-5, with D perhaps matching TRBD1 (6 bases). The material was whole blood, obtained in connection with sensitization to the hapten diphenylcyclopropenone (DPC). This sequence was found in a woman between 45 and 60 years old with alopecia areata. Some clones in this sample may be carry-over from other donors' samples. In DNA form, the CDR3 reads TGTGCCAGTAGTATATCTCCAGGGGCTCAATCAGAGACCCAGTACTTC. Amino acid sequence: CASSISPGAQSETQYF.